This T cell receptor beta chain was identified in a study of regulatory T cells in long-lasting Graves disease. This clonotype was seen ten or more times. Specified time point: persistent/refractory GD, antithyroid drugs over 5 years with positive TRAb. Extracted RNA from PBMCs served as the source of the TCR library. Arm-PCR with iRepertoire HTBI primers amplified the CDR3 regions for these TCR beta libraries. From the multiplex PCR reads, TCRdb called clonotypes with MiXCR, one entry per CDR3 protein. The repertoire holds a few hundred thousand distinct CDR3 sequences, with approximately 22% as singletons. Trimming stripped 5 bases from V and 7 bases from J, with 18 bases between. The germline V gene encodes CDR1 MDHEN and CDR2 SYDVKM. This CDR3 has 16 amino acids.

This clonotype was sampled from a female donor with Graves disease. The chain combines TRBV28 with TRBJ1-6; weak D call: TRBD1 (5 bases). Sequencing used peripheral blood mononuclear cells (PBMCs), obtained when the disease was refractory, from a patient treated with antithyroid drugs. CDR3 loop: CASSPSGEEVNSPLHF. The CDR3 bases are TGTGCCAGCAGTCCCTCGGGGGAGGAGGTAAATTCACCCCTCCACTTT.